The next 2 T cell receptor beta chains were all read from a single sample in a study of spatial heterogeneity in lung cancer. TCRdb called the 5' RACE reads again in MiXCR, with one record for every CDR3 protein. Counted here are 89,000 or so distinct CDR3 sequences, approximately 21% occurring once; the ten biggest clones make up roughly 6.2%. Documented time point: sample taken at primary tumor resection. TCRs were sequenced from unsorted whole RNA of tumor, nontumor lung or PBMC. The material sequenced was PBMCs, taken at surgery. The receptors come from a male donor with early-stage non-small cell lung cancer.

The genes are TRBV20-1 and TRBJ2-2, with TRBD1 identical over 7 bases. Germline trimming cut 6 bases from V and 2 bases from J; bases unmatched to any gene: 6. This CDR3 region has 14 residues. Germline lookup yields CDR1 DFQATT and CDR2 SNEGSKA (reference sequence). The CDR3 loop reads CSAAGTDNTGELFF. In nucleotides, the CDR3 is TGCAGTGCCGCCGGGACAGACAACACCGGGGAGCTGTTTTTT.

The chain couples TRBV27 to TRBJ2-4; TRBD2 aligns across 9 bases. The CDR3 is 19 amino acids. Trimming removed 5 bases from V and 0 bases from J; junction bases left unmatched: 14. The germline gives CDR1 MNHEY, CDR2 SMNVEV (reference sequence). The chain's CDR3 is CASSPLFSGSYLAKNIQYF. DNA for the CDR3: TGTGCCAGCAGTCCTCTGTTTAGCGGGAGCTATCTAGCCAAAAACATTCAGTACTTC.